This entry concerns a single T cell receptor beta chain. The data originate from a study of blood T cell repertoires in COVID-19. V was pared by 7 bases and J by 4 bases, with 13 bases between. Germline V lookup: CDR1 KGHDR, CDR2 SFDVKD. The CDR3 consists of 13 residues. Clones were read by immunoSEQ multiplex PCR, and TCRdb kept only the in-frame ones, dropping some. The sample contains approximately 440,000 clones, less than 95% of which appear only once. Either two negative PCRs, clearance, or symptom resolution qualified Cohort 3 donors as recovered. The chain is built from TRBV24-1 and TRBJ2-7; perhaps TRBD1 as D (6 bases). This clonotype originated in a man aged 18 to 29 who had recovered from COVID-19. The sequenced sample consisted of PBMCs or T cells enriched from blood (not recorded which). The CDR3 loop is CATRGAVGYEQYF. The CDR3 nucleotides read TGTGCCACCAGGGGGGCTGTCGGTTACGAGCAGTACTTC.